Listed here are 8 T cell receptor beta chains from one sample, sequenced in a study of T cells in Graves' hyperthyroidism and ophthalmopathy. Regions amplified from RNA transcripts were the TCR beta CDR3 regions. TCR CDR3 regions were first amplified by RT-PCR with HTBI primers. TCRdb called the multiplex PCR reads again in MiXCR, with one record for every CDR3 protein. The data show about 480,000 distinct CDR3 sequences, about 15% seen once. Material for sequencing was blood. The receptors originated from a woman aged 18-30 years with Graves' hyperthyroidism.

At least ten counts were recorded for this clonotype. J is TRBJ1-2 and V is TRBV30, with a weak D call TRBD1 (6 bases). The germline V gene has CDR1 GTSNPN and CDR2 SVGIG (reference sequence). The CDR3 runs 14 residues. V dropped 3 bases and J dropped 2 bases, with 13 bases sitting between them. Written as DNA, the CDR3 is TGTGCCTGGAGACTAGGACAGATCAACTATGGCTACACCTTC. Encoded protein: CAWRLGQINYGYTF.

The table lists this clonotype with a few counts. The chain uses TRBV6-1 and TRBJ2-7; 8 nucleotides align to TRBD2. With 10 bases clipped from V and 0 bases from J, the junction kept 5 bases outside the gene matches. CDR3 size: 13 residues. Germline V gene sequence: CDR1 MNHNS, CDR2 SASEGT. This chain's CDR3 is CAISRGVSYEQYV. The CDR3 bases are TGTGCCATCTCGCGGGGGGTCTCCTACGAGCAGTACGTC.

This clonotype has a handful of counts. The CDR3 bases are TGTGCCAGCATCCTAGCCGGCTACAATGAGCAGTTCTTC. This sequence encodes CASILAGYNEQFF. The J gene is TRBJ2-1, the V gene TRBV6-1; possible D gene TRBD2, 5 bases. The germline gives CDR1 MNHNS, CDR2 SASEGT. There are 13 residues in the CDR3. The V gene lost 7 bases and the J gene lost 3 bases, with 10 bases spanning the gap.

This clonotype was seen at least ten times. This chain connects TRBV9 to TRBJ2-5, with TRBD2 as a possible D gene (7 bases). CDR3 length equals 17 residues. The ends were cut back, 0 bases at V and 5 bases at J, with 20 bases in the middle. The germline V gene has CDR1 SGDLS and CDR2 YYNGEE. CDR3 DNA: TGTGCCAGCAGCGTAGGGAGGGAGGGACACGGGGCGGAGACCCAGTACTTC. Its protein is CASSVGREGHGAETQYF.

This clonotype was observed at least ten times. The chain joins TRBV7-3 to TRBJ2-1; 7 bases are a match to TRBD2. Looked up from germline, CDR1 is SGHTA and CDR2 is FQGTGA. The CDR3 has 15 amino acids. J lost 5 bases, V lost 4 bases, and 8 bases had no gene match. CDR3 in DNA: TGTGCCAGCAGCTCCTCTAGCGGAGGGAACAATGAGCAGTTCTTC. As protein: CASSSSSGGNNEQFF.

This sequence joins TRBV6-1 and TRBJ2-1; D perhaps matches TRBD2 (6 bases). The V end lost 5 bases, the J end lost 0 bases, and 11 bases lay between the germline ends. CDR1 is MNHNS, CDR2 SASEGT, per germline. The CDR3 contains 15 residues. CDR3 DNA sequence: TGTGCCAGCAGTTCGGAGGGCTACTCCTACAATGAGCAGTTCTTC. Its protein is CASSSEGYSYNEQFF.

This rearrangement joins TRBV12-3 or TRBV12-4 to TRBJ1-4, with a weak D call TRBD1 (5 bases). Deletions cut 1 base from V and 8 bases from J, with 8 bases between. The CDR3 is 13 amino acids. The CDR3, as DNA: TGTGCCAGCAGTTTAGGGGGCGGCGAAAAACTGTTTTTT. This gives the protein CASSLGGGEKLFF.

This clonotype was counted ten times or more. This chain links TRBV11-2 with TRBJ1-2; D possibly corresponds to TRBD1 (5 bases). Germline V gene sequence: CDR1 SGHAT, CDR2 FQNNGV. Trimming took off 5 bases at V and 8 bases at J, with 18 bases between the two ends. The CDR3 covers 14 residues. The CDR3 here is CASSARSGSDGYTF. The CDR3 coding sequence is TGTGCCAGCAGCGCCCGGTCAGGGTCGGACGGCTACACCTTC.